These 7 T cell receptor beta chains share one sample of origin, sequenced in a study. TCRdb re-called the 5' RACE reads through MiXCR, storing one row per CDR3 protein. The sample has about 34,000 distinct CDR3 sequences; about 28% are singletons. Sequencing input: naive CD4+ T cells sorted from a lymph node. Subset noted: naive CD4+ T cells, CD4+CD45RA+CD25-. These receptors all come from a female donor with breast cancer.

Only a few counts were recorded for this clonotype. This chain joins TRBV7-9 and TRBJ2-5, with 7 bases fitting TRBD2. The germline gives CDR1 SEHNR, CDR2 FQNEAQ (reference sequence). Trimming removed 5 bases from V and 3 bases from J; junction bases left unmatched: 6. CDR3 length: 14 residues. The CDR3: CASSPQGGEETQYF. In nucleotides, the CDR3 is TGTGCCAGCAGCCCCCAGGGAGGGGAAGAGACCCAGTACTTC.

This clonotype has only a few counts. This sequence joins TRBV7-2 and TRBJ1-6, with D perhaps TRBD1 (6 bases). The CDR3 loop spans 15 amino acids. Per the germline V gene, CDR1 is SGHTA and CDR2 is FQGNSA. With 2 bases removed from V and 7 bases from J, the gap between germline ends came to 12 bases. The CDR3 region is CASSLSQGGNSPLHF. The CDR3 DNA sequence: TGTGCCAGCAGCTTATCACAGGGAGGCAATTCACCCCTCCACTTT.

This chain uses TRBV7-9 with TRBJ1-2; D possibly corresponds to TRBD1 (6 bases). The germline V gene encodes CDR1 SEHNR and CDR2 FQNEAQ (reference sequence). Trimming pared 6 bases from V and 4 bases from J, leaving 21 bases between. The length of the CDR3 is 16 residues. The chain's CDR3 is CASSTQSGRGFYGYTF. The CDR3, as DNA: TGTGCCAGCAGTACGCAGAGCGGCAGGGGATTCTATGGCTACACCTTC.

Only a few counts were recorded for this clonotype. This chain links TRBV12-3 or TRBV12-4 with TRBJ2-1; 8 bases line up with TRBD2. The CDR3 is 15 residues long. The V segment lost 2 bases and the J segment 2 bases; nucleotides outside the gene matches: 2. The CDR3 DNA reads TGTGCCAGCAGTTTATTCGGGGGGGCCTACAATGAGCAGTTCTTC. Its protein product is CASSLFGGAYNEQFF.

This clonotype qualifies as medium-sized. The J gene is TRBJ2-1, the V gene TRBV5-1, with unresolved D. Trimming took off 0 bases at V and 8 bases at J, with 6 bases between the two ends. In germline, CDR1 is SGHRS, CDR2 YFSETQ. The length of the CDR3 is 12 residues. The CDR3 loop is CASSLVRDEQFF. Here the CDR3 DNA reads TGCGCCAGCAGCTTGGTAAGGGATGAGCAGTTCTTC.

This clonotype was detected only a few times. V and J are TRBV7-9 and TRBJ2-1; 7 bases map to TRBD2. This CDR3 has 13 amino acids. V lost 9 bases to trimming and J lost 1 base; unmatched junction nucleotides: 3. Looked up from germline, CDR1 is SEHNR and CDR2 is FQNEAQ (reference sequence). CDR3: CASSGLSYNEQFF. The DNA for the CDR3 is TGTGCCAGTAGCGGGTTGTCCTACAATGAGCAGTTCTTC.

This clonotype was seen more than once but under ten times. This chain joins TRBV20-1 and TRBJ2-1; TRBD2 agrees at 13 bases. This CDR3 region has 14 residues. Germline V CDR1 and CDR2: DFQATT, SNEGSKA (reference sequence). After removal of 5 bases from V and 7 bases from J, the junction contained 5 bases not matched to a gene. CDR3 nucleotides: TGCAGTGCTGGACTAGCGGGGGCCGATAATGAGCAGTTCTTC. Protein sequence: CSAGLAGADNEQFF.